This T cell receptor (beta chain) was retrieved from a study of T cells in Graves' hyperthyroidism and ophthalmopathy. TCR beta CDR3 regions were amplified from RNA. HTBI primers drove first-round RT-PCR of the TCR CDR3. TCRdb analysed the multiplex PCR reads with MiXCR anew, one entry per CDR3 protein. The sample gives approximately 46,000 distinct CDR3 sequences, approximately 50% of which show up once; 32% is in the top ten. V lost 5 bases to trimming and J lost 5 bases; unmatched junction nucleotides: 11. The CDR3 runs to 15 residues. Germline loops: CDR1 SGHRS, CDR2 YFSETQ. Exclusions: uncontrolled infection, other autoimmune disease, pregnancy, lactation.

The chain combines TRBV5-1 with TRBJ2-7; 9 bases match TRBD1. The sequenced sample was peripheral blood or thyroid tissue (not recorded which). The clonotype was recovered from a woman between 45 and 60 years old with Graves' hyperthyroidism. Here the CDR3 DNA reads TGCGCCAGCAGGGAGCCGGGACAGGGTGCCGACGAGCAGTACTTC. It translates to CASREPGQGADEQYF.